This TCR beta chain originates from a study of T cell clones after liver transplantation. This clone was detected once. The ends were cut back, 4 bases at V and 1 base at J, with 19 bases in the middle. The CDR3 has 17 amino acids. Germline values: CDR1 MDHEN, CDR2 SYDVKM. Generated by immunoSEQ multiplex PCR, the TCRdb table keeps only in-frame clones and is missing some. The table includes 75,000 to 100,000 clones, around four fifths detected once. Sequenced material: CD4+ T cells from blood, taken approximately 45 months after liver transplant. The TCR was taken from a human patient who received a liver transplant. Some T cells may be transferred from the graft donor. This chain links TRBV28 with TRBJ1-1; TRBD1 is a possible D gene (6 bases). DNA for the CDR3: TGTGCCAGCAGTTCCCCGCCGACAGGCCTGACGAACACTGAAGCTTTCTTT. Translating gives CASSSPPTGLTNTEAFF.